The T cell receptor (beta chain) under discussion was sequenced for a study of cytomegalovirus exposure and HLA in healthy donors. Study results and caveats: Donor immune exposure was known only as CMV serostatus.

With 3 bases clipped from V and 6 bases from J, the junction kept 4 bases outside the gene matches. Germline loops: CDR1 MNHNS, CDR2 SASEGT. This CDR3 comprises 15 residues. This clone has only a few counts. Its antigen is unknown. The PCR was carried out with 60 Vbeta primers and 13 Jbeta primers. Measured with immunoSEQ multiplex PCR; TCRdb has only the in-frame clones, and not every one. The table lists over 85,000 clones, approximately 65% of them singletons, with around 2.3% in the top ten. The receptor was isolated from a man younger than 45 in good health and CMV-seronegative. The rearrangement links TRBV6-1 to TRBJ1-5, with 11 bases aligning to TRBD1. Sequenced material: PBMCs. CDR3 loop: CASSEKDRGLQPQHF. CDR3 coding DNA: TGTGCCAGCAGTGAGAAGGACAGGGGGCTTCAGCCCCAGCATTTT.